This entry concerns a single TCR beta chain. Its target is not known. Assay runs were performed at deep level. Sequencing used immunoSEQ multiplex PCR; TCRdb keeps in-frame clones, though not all of them. Of around 1.9 million clones listed, roughly 95% are singletons. The record originates from a study of shared clonotypes between healthy human individuals. The CDR3 is 17 residues long. Looked up from germline, CDR1 is SGHVS and CDR2 is FQNEAQ. The V segment lost 3 bases and the J segment 9 bases; nucleotides outside the gene matches: 15. Naive CD8 cells lacked CD45RO and underwent positive selection for CCR7, leaving out terminally differentiated effector memory CD45RA+ cells. Study findings and constraints: Memory subsets generally showed lower estimated richness than naive subsets.

This chain uses TRBV7-8 with TRBJ2-4; the match to TRBD1 covers 9 bases. The receptor was derived from a man in his late teens or twenties in good health. Some clones in this sample may be carry-over from other donors' samples. The sample consisted of naive CD8+ T cells from PBMCs. CDR3 protein: CASSLSRFRDRVGIQYF. CDR3 DNA sequence: TGTGCCAGCAGCTTGAGCCGGTTCCGGGACAGGGTAGGCATTCAGTACTTC.